This T cell receptor beta chain was profiled in a study of human T cells and chemical hapten exposure. Overall study: Upper inner arm skin measuring approximately 2 cm by approximately 2 cm received 2% DPC for sensitization.

The sample's time point: pre-sensitization, week 0. The treatment here: therapeutic diphenylcyclopropenone sensitization with weekly scalp DPC. Every patch test was put on after a blood sample was taken. Germline lookup yields CDR1 MNHNY and CDR2 SVGAGI (reference sequence). The V gene lost 2 bases and the J gene lost 0 bases, with 11 bases spanning the gap. The CDR3 loop spans 16 amino acids. TCRdb itself ran the RACE reads through MiXCR, one entry per CDR3 protein. The sample lists over 300,000 distinct CDR3 sequences, 4.5% to 6% occurring once. This clonotype has only a few counts. This sample comprised whole blood, obtained in connection with sensitization to the hapten diphenylcyclopropenone (DPC). This receptor was identified in a woman aged 45 to 65 with alopecia areata. Some clones in this sample may be carry-over from other donors' samples. This chain links TRBV6-6 with TRBJ1-3; D unclear. CDR3 nucleotides: TGTGCCAGCAGTTACCAACAGTCAATCTCTGGAAACACCATATATTTT. Protein product: CASSYQQSISGNTIYF.